The 10 T cell receptor beta chains given below trace back to one sample, sequenced in a study of T cell repertoires in cytomegalovirus infection. TCRdb redid the calling of the reads with MiXCR, one entry per CDR3 protein. The sample records roughly 280,000 distinct CDR3 sequences, approximately 8.3% being singletons. The sample was PBMCs. The origin of the receptors is a human donor in good health (CMV status not recorded). Some clones in this sample may be carry-over from other donors' samples.

At least ten counts were recorded for this clonotype. The chain has TRBV7-2 and TRBJ2-3; D possibly uses TRBD1 or TRBD2 (5 bases each). The V end lost 6 bases, the J end lost 4 bases, and 14 bases lay between the germline ends. This CDR3 comprises 14 residues. Germline-derived CDR1 and CDR2 are SGHTA and FQGNSA. The CDR3 protein is CASRDTGRPDTQYF. The CDR3 coding sequence is TGTGCCAGCAGGGACACGGGGCGACCAGATACGCAGTATTTT.

Concerning this clonotype itself: Since a much larger clone is just one base distant, this may be a read error. The CDR3 nucleotides read TGTGCCAGCAGCTTAAATACCAGGTTTGGAGCTTTCTTT. Encoded protein: CASSLNTRFGAFF. The V call is TRBV7-9, the J call TRBJ1-1, with D unresolved. The CDR3 has 13 amino acids. Trimming stripped 2 bases from V and 10 bases from J, with 14 bases between. Germline CDR1 reads SEHNR; CDR2 reads FQNEAQ (reference sequence).

In its sample, this clonotype was seen many times. The chain uses TRBV19 and TRBJ1-5; D might be TRBD1 (5 bases). The germline V gene has CDR1 LNHDA and CDR2 SQIVND (reference sequence). CDR3 length: 14 amino acids. Trimming stripped 5 bases from V and 4 bases from J, with 12 bases between. CDR3 sequence: CASSPGRGNQPQHF. The CDR3 DNA reads TGTGCCAGTAGTCCGGGACGGGGAAATCAGCCCCAGCATTTT.

This clonotype was picked up many times. V gene TRBV7-2 combines with J gene TRBJ2-5; a possible D gene is TRBD1 (7 bases). The CDR3 totals 16 residues. The V gene lost 1 base and the J gene lost 1 base, with 13 bases spanning the gap. Germline V CDR1 and CDR2: SGHTA, FQGNSA. CDR3 protein: CASSLVPRGAQETQYF. The DNA for the CDR3 is TGTGCCAGCAGCTTAGTGCCCAGGGGGGCCCAAGAGACCCAGTACTTC.

J is TRBJ1-2 and V is TRBV11-3; D remains unclear. CDR1 is SGHNT and CDR2 is YENEEA in the germline V gene. The CDR3 runs 13 residues. Trimming stripped 8 bases from V and 5 bases from J, with 15 bases between. CDR3 sequence: CASGSGGRYGYTF. CDR3 coding DNA: TGTGCCAGCGGGAGTGGTGGAAGGTATGGCTACACCTTC.

This clonotype was detected only a few times. The chain couples TRBV11-3 to TRBJ2-2; 11 bases map to TRBD2. CDR3 size: 15 residues. The germline gives CDR1 SGHNT, CDR2 YENEEA. Trimming removed 7 bases from V and 7 bases from J; junction bases left unmatched: 8. The CDR3 nucleotides read TGTGCCAGCAACGCGGGACTAGCGGCGGTCGGGGAGCTGTTTTTT. Translated: CASNAGLAAVGELFF.

The chain couples TRBV9 to TRBJ2-3, with 9 bases fitting TRBD2. CDR3 length equals 16 residues. With 0 bases clipped from V and 2 bases from J, the junction kept 4 bases outside the gene matches. Germline V gene lookup returns CDR1 SGDLS and CDR2 YYNGEE. The CDR3 reads CASSVEAGGPTDTQYF. The CDR3 DNA sequence: TGTGCCAGCAGCGTAGAGGCGGGAGGGCCCACAGATACGCAGTATTTT.

This clonotype was counted ten times or more. This chain joins TRBV7-6 and TRBJ1-6; TRBD1 matches 11 bases. CDR3 length: 16 residues. V lost 4 bases to trimming and J lost 8 bases; unmatched junction nucleotides: 7. The V gene's germline CDR1 is SGHVS and CDR2 FNYEAQ. CDR3 in amino acids: CASSSGRDRGDSPLHF. Written as DNA, the CDR3 is TGTGCCAGCAGCTCCGGCCGGGACAGGGGGGATTCACCCCTCCACTTT.

This rearrangement joins TRBV28 to TRBJ1-6; 7 nucleotides agree with TRBD1. The CDR3 is made up of 15 amino acids. Germline values: CDR1 MDHEN, CDR2 SYDVKM. Trimming at V came to 4 bases and at J to 12 bases, leaving 12 bases not matched to a gene. Here the CDR3 DNA reads TGTGCCAGCAGTTCCACAGGGGTAAGGGGAAGACCCCTCCACTTT. As protein: CASSSTGVRGRPLHF.

The gene calls are TRBV2 and TRBJ2-7; 9 nucleotides agree with TRBD1. The ends lost 8 bases at V and 4 bases at J; junction bases unmatched: 9. Germline assignment: CDR1 SNHLY and CDR2 FYNNEI. CDR3 size: 14 residues. CDR3 sequence: CASSGQGIGYEQYF. CDR3 in DNA: TGTGCCAGCTCGGGACAGGGAATCGGTTACGAGCAGTACTTC.